Described below is a single T cell receptor beta chain sequence and its context. Its antigen is not known. The data are from a study of cytomegalovirus exposure and HLA in healthy donors. The germline V gene has CDR1 KGHSH and CDR2 LQKENI. This CDR3 has 17 residues. V trimming: 4 bases; J trimming: 0 bases; junction bases outside the gene matches: 4. Researchers ran the PCR with 60 Vbeta and 13 Jbeta primers. Libraries were prepared by immunoSEQ multiplex PCR; TCRdb keeps only in-frame clonotypes and omits some of them. The repertoire holds under 110,000 clones, with about 85% as singletons. Findings and caveats of the study: The study labeled more than 150 TCR beta chains cytomegalovirus-associated.

V gene TRBV18 combines with J gene TRBJ2-6; 9 nucleotides align to TRBD1. Sequencing was performed on PBMCs. This TCR was sampled from a man aged 25 to 45 in good health and CMV-seronegative. DNA for the CDR3: TGTGCCAGCTCACTGGGGACAGGGATCTCTGGGGCCAACGTCCTGACTTTC. It encodes CASSLGTGISGANVLTF.